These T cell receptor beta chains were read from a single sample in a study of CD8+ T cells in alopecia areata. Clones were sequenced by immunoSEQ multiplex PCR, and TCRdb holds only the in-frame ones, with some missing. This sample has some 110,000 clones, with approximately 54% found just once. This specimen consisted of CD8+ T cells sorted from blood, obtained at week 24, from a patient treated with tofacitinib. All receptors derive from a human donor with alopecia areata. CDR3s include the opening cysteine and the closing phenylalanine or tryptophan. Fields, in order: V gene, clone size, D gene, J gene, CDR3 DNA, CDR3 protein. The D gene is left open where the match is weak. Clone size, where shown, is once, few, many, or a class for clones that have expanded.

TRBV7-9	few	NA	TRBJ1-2	TGTGCCAGCAGCATACCCGACACGGGCTATGGCTACACCTTC	CASSIPDTGYGYTF
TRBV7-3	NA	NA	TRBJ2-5	TGTGCCAGCAGCTTAACGGGGGGCATCGGTGAGACCCAGTACTTC	CASSLTGGIGETQYF
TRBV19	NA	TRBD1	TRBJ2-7	TGTGCCAGTAGCAATCTTGGACAGGGGCCGTACGAGCAGTACTTC	CASSNLGQGPYEQYF
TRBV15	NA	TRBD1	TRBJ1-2	TGTGCCACCAGCGTCGGACAGGGAGATATGGATGGCTACACCTTC	CATSVGQGDMDGYTF
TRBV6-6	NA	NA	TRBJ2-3	TGTGCCAGCAGTTATTGGGGGGCAGATACGCAGTATTTT	CASSYWGADTQYF
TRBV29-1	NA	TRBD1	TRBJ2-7	TGCAGCGTTGAACTGGTTAAGGGGGCAGGGTACGAGCAGTACTTC	CSVELVKGAGYEQYF
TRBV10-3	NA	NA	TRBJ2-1	TGTGCCATCAGTGAGTCCACTAGAAATGAGCAGTTCTTC	CAISESTRNEQFF
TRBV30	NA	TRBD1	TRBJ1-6	TGTGCCTGGAGTCCATCGGACAGGATAAACTCACCCCTCCACTTT	CAWSPSDRINSPLHF
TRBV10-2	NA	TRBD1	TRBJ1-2	TGCGCCACCAAACAGGGGGCGACGGATGGCTACACCTTC	CATKQGATDGYTF
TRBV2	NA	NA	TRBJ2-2	TGTGCCAGAGCATCGGAGGGACAAGGGGAGCTGTTTTTT	CARASEGQGELFF
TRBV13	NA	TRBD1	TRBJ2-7	TGTGCCAGCAGCCCATCGGGACAGGGACAATACGAGCAGTACTTC	CASSPSGQGQYEQYF
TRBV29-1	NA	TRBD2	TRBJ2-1	TGCAGCGCCAGCGGGGTAAGCTCCTACAATGAGCAGTTCTTC	CSASGVSSYNEQFF
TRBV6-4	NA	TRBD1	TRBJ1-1	TGTGCCAGCAGTGACTCCGGTCAGGGGGGCACTGAAGCTTTCTTT	CASSDSGQGGTEAFF
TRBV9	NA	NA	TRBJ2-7	TGTGCCAGCAGCGTCTCCGGGGGGCCTTCCTACGAGCAGTACTTC	CASSVSGGPSYEQYF
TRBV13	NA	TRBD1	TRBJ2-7	TGTGCCAGCAGCTTATGGGGACAGGGCTCCTACGAGCAGTACTTC	CASSLWGQGSYEQYF
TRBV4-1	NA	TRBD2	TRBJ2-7	TGCGCCAGCAGCCTTACTGGACTAGCGAGTTGGGAGCAGTACTTC	CASSLTGLASWEQYF
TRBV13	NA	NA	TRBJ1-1	TGTGCCAGCAGCTTAGAAGGCACTGAAGCTTTCTTT	CASSLEGTEAFF
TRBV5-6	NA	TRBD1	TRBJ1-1	TGTGCCAGCAGCCCGGAGACAGGGGCGGTTAGCACTGAAGCTTTCTTT	CASSPETGAVSTEAFF
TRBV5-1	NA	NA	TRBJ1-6	TGCGCCAGCAGCTCCGAACGATGGCTGTCAGGCAATTCACCCCTCCACTTT	CASSSERWLSGNSPLHF
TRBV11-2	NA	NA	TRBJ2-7	TGTGCCAGCAGCTTAAGAGGGGGATACTACGAGCAGTACTTC	CASSLRGGYYEQYF
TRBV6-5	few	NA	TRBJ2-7	TGTGCCAGCAGTTACTCCGGACCCACCTACGAGCAGTACTTC	CASSYSGPTYEQYF
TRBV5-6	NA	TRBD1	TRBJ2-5	TGTGCCAGCAGCCTATGGACAGGGCAAGAGACCCAGTACTTC	CASSLWTGQETQYF
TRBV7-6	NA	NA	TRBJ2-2	TGTGCCAGCAGCTCCCTTCCCGCGAACACCAGGGAGCTGTTTTTT	CASSSLPANTRELFF
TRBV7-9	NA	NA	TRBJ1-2	TGTGCCAGCAGCTTACGTCAGGGGATCTATGGCTACACCTTC	CASSLRQGIYGYTF
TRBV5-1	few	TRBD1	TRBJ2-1	TGCGCCAGCAGCCCAAGAGGGGGCCATTACAATGAGCAGTTCTTC	CASSPRGGHYNEQFF
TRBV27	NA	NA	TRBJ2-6	TGTGCCAGCAGTTTACTCCATTCCGACTCTGGGGCCAACGTCCTGACTTTC	CASSLLHSDSGANVLTF
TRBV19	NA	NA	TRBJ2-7	TGTGCCAGTAGCCGGGACGGCTACGAGCAGTACTTC	CASSRDGYEQYF